The 23 T cell receptor beta chains below come from one sample, sequenced in a study of neoadjuvant anti-PD-1 for oral cavity cancer. TCRdb's copy holds only in-frame clones and misses some; the assay was immunoSEQ multiplex PCR. The sample has some 15,000 clones, roughly two fifths seen once. The time point was: after neoadjuvant nivolumab, at surgical resection. The specimen was tumor tissue, collected after nivolumab (anti-PD-1) treatment. These TCRs come from a person aged 40 to 85 with oral cavity squamous cell carcinoma.

The chain is built from TRBV27 and TRBJ1-2; D call uncertain. CDR1 is MNHEY and CDR2 is SMNVEV in the germline V gene (reference sequence). V was shortened by 10 bases and J by 8 bases, with 17 bases between the two germline ends. CDR3 length: 12 amino acids. Written as DNA, the CDR3 is TGTGCCACCTTGGACCCCCCGTGGGGCTACACCTTC. This translates into CATLDPPWGYTF.

The rearrangement joins TRBV28 to TRBJ2-7; tentatively, D is TRBD1 or TRBD2 (5 bases each). Germline-derived CDR1 and CDR2 are MDHEN and SYDVKM. V was trimmed by 6 bases and J by 5 bases, leaving 17 bases between them. The CDR3 covers 14 residues. The CDR3 DNA is TGTGCCAGCAGCCGCCTCGGGACGGGCGACGAGCAGTACTTC. The encoded protein is CASSRLGTGDEQYF.

This clone appeared many times. The gene calls are TRBV6-5 and TRBJ1-2; maybe TRBD1 (5 bases). Trimming took off 2 bases at V and 7 bases at J, with 14 bases between the two ends. The CDR3 spans 14 residues. In germline, CDR1 is MNHEY, CDR2 SVGAGI. The CDR3 reads CASSYGSGTGGYTF. In nucleotides, the CDR3 is TGTGCCAGCAGTTACGGGTCAGGGACGGGTGGCTACACCTTC.

The chain uses TRBV11-2 and TRBJ2-3; 14 positions agree with TRBD2. The CDR3 runs 17 residues. V gave up 4 bases and J gave up 1 base; unmatched junction bases: 4. CDR1 SGHAT and CDR2 FQNNGV come from the germline V gene. The DNA of the CDR3 is TGTGCCAGCAGCTCGGGACTAGCGGGGGCCGGCACAGATACGCAGTATTTT. This translates into CASSSGLAGAGTDTQYF.

The V call is TRBV4-1, the J call TRBJ2-1; 8 bases fit TRBD2. V was pared by 4 bases and J by 6 bases, with 11 bases of the junction left unmatched. Germline V lookup: CDR1 MGHRA, CDR2 YSYEKL. CDR3 length equals 16 residues. For the CDR3, the DNA is TGCGCCAGCAGCCCATACGGGGGGGCCGGCCGCAATGAGCAGTTCTTC. Translation: CASSPYGGAGRNEQFF.

The DNA for the CDR3 is TGTGCCAGCAGCTTAAGAGTGACACAGGGGGCCGGGGAGCTGTTTTTT. As protein: CASSLRVTQGAGELFF. V and J are TRBV11-3 and TRBJ2-2, with TRBD1 matching 8 bases. V shed 2 bases, J shed 6 bases, and the junction held 8 bases outside the gene matches. Looked up from germline, CDR1 is SGHNT and CDR2 is YENEEA. The CDR3 spans 16 residues.

V is TRBV4-3 and J is TRBJ2-1; D not certain. Germline V gene sequence: CDR1 LGHNA, CDR2 YSLEER. V was cut by 4 bases and J by 9 bases, with 16 bases left in between. The CDR3 has 14 amino acids. CDR3 DNA sequence: TGCGCCAGCAGCCCCCAGGTGGGGTGGGGTGAGCAGTTCTTC. Residues: CASSPQVGWGEQFF.

This clone has just a few counts. The chain couples TRBV2 to TRBJ1-5, with 12 bases lining up with TRBD1. Trimming took 4 bases from V and 10 from J; bases not matched to a gene: 5. The V gene's germline CDR1 is SNHLY and CDR2 FYNNEI. This CDR3 region has 14 residues. The CDR3 protein is CASSVEGQGAPQHF. CDR3 in DNA: TGTGCCAGCAGTGTGGAGGGACAGGGGGCTCCCCAGCATTTT.

The CDR3 spells CASSQDPDRVYGYTF. The CDR3, as DNA: TGCGCCAGCAGCCAAGATCCCGACAGGGTCTATGGCTACACCTTC. The gene calls are TRBV5-1 and TRBJ1-2; 7 bases line up with TRBD1. Trimming cost V 4 bases and J 4 bases; bases outside gene matches: 10. The CDR3 is 15 residues long. Germline CDR1 reads SGHRS; CDR2 reads YFSETQ.

This clone was counted once. The J gene is TRBJ2-3, the V gene TRBV9; D is ambiguous. CDR1 is SGDLS, CDR2 YYNGEE, per germline. CDR3 length: 13 amino acids. Trimming cost V 4 bases and J 4 bases, with 10 bases left between them. The CDR3 DNA reads as TGTGCCAGCAGCTCCGGTCCATCAGATACGCAGTATTTT. Protein sequence: CASSSGPSDTQYF.

This clone turned up a few times. This rearrangement joins TRBV2 to TRBJ1-4; no definite D call. Deletions cut 5 bases from V and 4 bases from J, with 11 bases between. Germline lookup yields CDR1 SNHLY and CDR2 FYNNEI. This CDR3 has 14 residues. The CDR3 loop reads CASSSRRNNEKLFF. The CDR3 nucleotides read TGTGCCAGCAGTTCCCGACGGAATAATGAAAAACTGTTTTTT.

This chain uses TRBV5-4 with TRBJ2-1, with D unresolved. This CDR3 has 15 amino acids. Germline V CDR1 and CDR2: SGHNT, YYREEE (reference sequence). Between the trimmed V and J ends, which lost 3 bases and 2 bases, there was a span of 12 bases. CDR3 in DNA: TGTGCCAGCAGCTCAGCCGCGGCAGCCTACAATGAGCAGTTCTTC. Translated, it gives CASSSAAAAYNEQFF.

V gene TRBV6-1 combines with J gene TRBJ2-3, with 7 bases matching TRBD1. The CDR3 consists of 15 residues. V trimming: 5 bases; J trimming: 0 bases; junction bases outside the gene matches: 5. Germline loops: CDR1 MNHNS, CDR2 SASEGT. In nucleotides, the CDR3 is TGTGCCAGCAGTATGCGACAGGGTAGCACAGATACGCAGTATTTT. It specifies CASSMRQGSTDTQYF.

In its sample, this clone is medium-sized. The genes are TRBV5-6 and TRBJ1-2; no definite D call. This CDR3 region has 14 residues. CDR1 SGHDT and CDR2 YYEEEE come from the germline V gene. Trimming removed 4 bases from V and 1 base from J, with 11 bases in between. DNA of the CDR3: TGTGCCAGCAGCCCCTCCCAGCTTAACTATGGCTACACCTTC. Its translation: CASSPSQLNYGYTF.

The gene calls are TRBV5-1 and TRBJ2-1; D ambiguous. CDR1 is SGHRS, CDR2 YFSETQ, per germline. Trimming took off 0 bases at V and 1 base at J, with 8 bases between the two ends. The CDR3 is made up of 15 amino acids. This chain's CDR3 is CASSLVGGSYNEQFF. The CDR3 DNA reads as TGCGCCAGCAGCTTGGTGGGCGGATCCTACAATGAGCAGTTCTTC.

In this sample, this clone is medium-sized (0.01 to 0.1%). The chain links TRBV29-1 to TRBJ1-1; weak D call: TRBD1 (5 bases). Germline V lookup: CDR1 SQVTM, CDR2 ANQGSEA. The length of the CDR3 is 12 residues. The V end was cut by 7 bases, the J end by 11 bases, with 20 bases between. The DNA of the CDR3 is TGCAGCGCTACACACTGGGGCCTGGAGGCTTTCTTT. Its protein is CSATHWGLEAFF.

This clone was observed a handful of times. The chain carries TRBV18 and TRBJ2-4, with 9 bases fitting TRBD1. Germline lookup yields CDR1 KGHSH and CDR2 LQKENI. The V segment lost 4 bases and the J segment 6 bases; nucleotides outside the gene matches: 10. The CDR3 length is 16 residues. CDR3 coding DNA: TGTGCCAGCTCACATCTCAGACAGGGGGTTGTAAACATTCAGTACTTC. Encoded protein: CASSHLRQGVVNIQYF.

The genes are TRBV9 and TRBJ1-1; unclear D gene. V dropped 0 bases and J dropped 0 bases, with 9 bases sitting between them. The CDR3 runs to 15 residues. Germline loops: CDR1 SGDLS, CDR2 YYNGEE. CDR3 amino acids: CASSVGRGLNTEAFF. The CDR3 DNA follows: TGTGCCAGCAGCGTAGGAAGAGGCTTGAACACTGAAGCTTTCTTT.

V and J are TRBV6-1 and TRBJ1-4; no clear D gene. CDR3 length: 11 amino acids. Germline lookup yields CDR1 MNHNS and CDR2 SASEGT. V was trimmed by 5 bases and J by 8 bases, leaving 6 bases between them. CDR3 coding DNA: TGTGCCAGCAGTTTGGGCGAAAAACTGTTTTTT. Translation gives CASSLGEKLFF.

This chain links TRBV19 with TRBJ1-2; possible D gene TRBD1, 6 bases. CDR1 and CDR2 (germline): LNHDA, SQIVND (reference sequence). The CDR3 has 15 amino acids. The ends were cut back, 5 bases at V and 7 bases at J, with 20 bases in the middle. Here the CDR3 reads CASSSSGAGGLGYTF. CDR3 bases: TGTGCCAGTAGTTCATCCGGGGCCGGGGGCCTTGGCTACACCTTC.

Within the sample, this clone is large. J is TRBJ2-5 and V is TRBV10-3, with D unclear. The CDR3 spans 11 residues. In germline, CDR1 is ENHRY, CDR2 SYGVKD. Between the trimmed V and J ends, which lost 2 bases and 5 bases, there was a span of 3 bases. The CDR3 coding sequence is TGTGCCATCAGTGAGGAGGAGACCCAGTACTTC. Translated: CAISEEETQYF.

The chain has TRBV29-1 and TRBJ2-1; D is perhaps TRBD1 or TRBD2 (6 bases each). CDR3 size: 14 residues. The V end was cut by 7 bases, the J end by 9 bases, with 22 bases between. Looked up from germline, CDR1 is SQVTM and CDR2 is ANQGSEA. Written as DNA, the CDR3 is TGCAGCGCAGAGGGGGGTAGGGATAATAGTGAGCAGTTCTTC. This codes for CSAEGGRDNSEQFF.

The J gene is TRBJ2-7, the V gene TRBV6-6; the D gene is possibly TRBD1 (5 bases). Germline V CDR1 and CDR2: MNHNY, SVGAGI (reference sequence). This CDR3 has 14 residues. Trimming removed 2 bases from V and 3 bases from J, with 11 bases in between. The CDR3 loop is CASSYASQGYEQYF. The CDR3 nucleotides are TGTGCCAGCAGTTACGCGTCCCAGGGCTACGAGCAGTACTTC.